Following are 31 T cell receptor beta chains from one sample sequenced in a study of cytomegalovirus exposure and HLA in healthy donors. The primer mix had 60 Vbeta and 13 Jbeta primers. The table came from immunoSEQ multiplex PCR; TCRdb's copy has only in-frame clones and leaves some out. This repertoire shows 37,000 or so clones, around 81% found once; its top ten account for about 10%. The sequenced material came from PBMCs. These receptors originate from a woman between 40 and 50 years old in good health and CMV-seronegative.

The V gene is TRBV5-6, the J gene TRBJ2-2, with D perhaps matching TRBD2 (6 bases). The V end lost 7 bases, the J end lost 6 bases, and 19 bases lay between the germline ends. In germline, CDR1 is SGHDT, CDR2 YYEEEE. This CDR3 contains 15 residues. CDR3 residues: CASEAVGGTAGELFF. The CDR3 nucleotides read TGTGCCAGCGAGGCCGTGGGGGGTACGGCCGGGGAGCTGTTTTTT.

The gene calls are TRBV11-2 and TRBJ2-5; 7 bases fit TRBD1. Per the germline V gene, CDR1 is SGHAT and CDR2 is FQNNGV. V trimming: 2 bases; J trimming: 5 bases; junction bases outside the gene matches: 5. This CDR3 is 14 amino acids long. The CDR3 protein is CASSLNRGWETQYF. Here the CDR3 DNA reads TGTGCCAGCAGCTTAAACAGGGGCTGGGAGACCCAGTACTTC.

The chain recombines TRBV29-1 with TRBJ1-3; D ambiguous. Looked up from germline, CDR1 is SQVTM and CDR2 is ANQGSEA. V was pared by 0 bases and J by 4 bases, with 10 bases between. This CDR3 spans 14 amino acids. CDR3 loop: CSVEDSWQGNTIYF. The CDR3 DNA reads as TGCAGCGTTGAAGATTCGTGGCAGGGAAACACCATATATTTT.

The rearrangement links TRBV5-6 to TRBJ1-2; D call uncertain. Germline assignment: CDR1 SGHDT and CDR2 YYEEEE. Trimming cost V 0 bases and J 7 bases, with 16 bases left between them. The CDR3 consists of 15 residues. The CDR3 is CASSLGVRGEVGYTF. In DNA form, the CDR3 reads TGTGCCAGCAGCTTGGGGGTCCGGGGAGAAGTTGGCTACACCTTC.

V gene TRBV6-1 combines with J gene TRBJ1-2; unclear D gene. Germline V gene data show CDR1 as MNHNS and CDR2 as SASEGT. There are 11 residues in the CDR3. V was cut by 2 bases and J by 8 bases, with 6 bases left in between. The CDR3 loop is CASSEYWGYTF. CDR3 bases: TGTGCCAGCAGTGAATACTGGGGCTACACCTTC.

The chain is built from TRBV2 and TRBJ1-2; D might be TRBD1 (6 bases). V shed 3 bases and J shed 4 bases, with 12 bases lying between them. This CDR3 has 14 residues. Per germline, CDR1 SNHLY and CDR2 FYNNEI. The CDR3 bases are TGTGCCAGCAGTGACCACAGGGCGGGCTATGGCTACACCTTC. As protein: CASSDHRAGYGYTF.

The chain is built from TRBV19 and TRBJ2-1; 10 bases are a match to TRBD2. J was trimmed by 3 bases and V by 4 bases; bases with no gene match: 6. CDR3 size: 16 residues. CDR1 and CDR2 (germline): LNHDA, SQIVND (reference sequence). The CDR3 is CASSTRGLASYNEQFF. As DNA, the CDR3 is TGTGCCAGTAGTACTCGGGGACTAGCGAGCTACAATGAGCAGTTCTTC.

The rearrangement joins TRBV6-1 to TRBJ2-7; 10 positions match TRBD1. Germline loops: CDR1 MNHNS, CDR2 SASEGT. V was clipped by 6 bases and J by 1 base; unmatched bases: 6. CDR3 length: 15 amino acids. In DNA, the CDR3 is TGTGCCAGCAGGACAGGACAGGGGGTTTCCTACGAGCAGTACTTC. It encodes CASRTGQGVSYEQYF.

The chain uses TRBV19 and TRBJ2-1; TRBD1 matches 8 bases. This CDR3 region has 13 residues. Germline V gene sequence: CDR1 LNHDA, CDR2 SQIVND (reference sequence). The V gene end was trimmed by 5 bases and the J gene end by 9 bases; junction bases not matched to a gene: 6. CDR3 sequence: CASSRQGYGEQFF. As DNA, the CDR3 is TGTGCCAGTAGTCGACAGGGGTACGGTGAGCAGTTCTTC.

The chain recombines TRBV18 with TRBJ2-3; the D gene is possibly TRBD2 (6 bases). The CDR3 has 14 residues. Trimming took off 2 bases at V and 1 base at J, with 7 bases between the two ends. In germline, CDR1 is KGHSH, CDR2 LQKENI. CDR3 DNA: TGTGCCAGCTCACCATCGGGGGGCACAGATACGCAGTATTTT. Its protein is CASSPSGGTDTQYF.

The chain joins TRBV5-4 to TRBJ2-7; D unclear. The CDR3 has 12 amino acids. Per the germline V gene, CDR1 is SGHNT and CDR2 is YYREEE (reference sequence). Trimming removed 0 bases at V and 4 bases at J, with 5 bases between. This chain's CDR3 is CASSLDRYEQYF. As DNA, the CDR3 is TGTGCCAGCAGCTTGGACCGGTACGAGCAGTACTTC.

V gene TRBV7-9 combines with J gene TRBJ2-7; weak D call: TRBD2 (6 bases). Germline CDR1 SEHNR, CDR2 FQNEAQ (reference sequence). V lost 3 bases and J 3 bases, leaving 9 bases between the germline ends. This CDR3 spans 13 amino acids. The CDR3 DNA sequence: TGTGCCAGCAGCTTTGGAGGGTACTACGAGCAGTACTTC. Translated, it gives CASSFGGYYEQYF.

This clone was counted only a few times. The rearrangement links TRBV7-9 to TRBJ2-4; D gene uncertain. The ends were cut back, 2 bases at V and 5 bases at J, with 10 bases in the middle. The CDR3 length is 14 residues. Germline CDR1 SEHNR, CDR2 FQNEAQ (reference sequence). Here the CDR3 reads CASSLIFAENIQYF. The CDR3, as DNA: TGTGCCAGCAGCTTAATCTTCGCGGAAAACATTCAGTACTTC.

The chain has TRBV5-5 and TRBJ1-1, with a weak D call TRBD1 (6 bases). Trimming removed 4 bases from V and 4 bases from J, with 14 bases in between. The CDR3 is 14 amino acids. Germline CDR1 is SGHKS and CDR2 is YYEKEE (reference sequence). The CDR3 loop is CASSTGAGVTEAFF. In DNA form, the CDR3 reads TGTGCCAGCAGCACCGGGGCAGGGGTCACTGAAGCTTTCTTT.

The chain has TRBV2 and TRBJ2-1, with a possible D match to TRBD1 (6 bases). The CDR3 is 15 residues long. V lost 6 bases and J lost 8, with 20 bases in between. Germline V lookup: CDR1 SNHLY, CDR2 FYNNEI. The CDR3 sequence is CASSTQGLRIDEQFF. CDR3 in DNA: TGTGCCAGCAGCACACAGGGATTAAGGATTGATGAGCAGTTCTTC.

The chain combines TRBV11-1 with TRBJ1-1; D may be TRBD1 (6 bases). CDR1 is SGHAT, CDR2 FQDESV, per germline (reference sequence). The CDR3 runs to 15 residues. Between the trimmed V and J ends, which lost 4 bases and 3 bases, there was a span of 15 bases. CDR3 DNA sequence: TGTGCCAGCAGCTCTCTAGACAGGTTTGACACTGAAGCTTTCTTT. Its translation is CASSSLDRFDTEAFF.

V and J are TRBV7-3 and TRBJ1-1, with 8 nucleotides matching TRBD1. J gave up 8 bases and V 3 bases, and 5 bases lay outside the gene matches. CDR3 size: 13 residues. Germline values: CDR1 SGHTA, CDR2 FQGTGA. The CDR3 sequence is CASSFGRGREAFF. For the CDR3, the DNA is TGTGCCAGCAGCTTCGGCAGGGGGCGCGAAGCTTTCTTT.

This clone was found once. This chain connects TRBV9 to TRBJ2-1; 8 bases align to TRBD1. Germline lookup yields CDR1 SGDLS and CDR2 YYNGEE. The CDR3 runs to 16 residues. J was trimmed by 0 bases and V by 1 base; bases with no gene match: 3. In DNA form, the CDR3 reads TGTGCCAGCAGCGTAACAGGGGGATACTCCTACAATGAGCAGTTCTTC. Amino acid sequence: CASSVTGGYSYNEQFF.

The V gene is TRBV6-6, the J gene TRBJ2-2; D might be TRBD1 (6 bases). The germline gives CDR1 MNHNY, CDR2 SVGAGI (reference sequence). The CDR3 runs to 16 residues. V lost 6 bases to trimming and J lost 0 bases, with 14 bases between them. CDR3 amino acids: CASSIDRRTNTGELFF. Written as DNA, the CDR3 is TGTGCCAGCAGCATCGACAGGCGAACGAACACCGGGGAGCTGTTTTTT.

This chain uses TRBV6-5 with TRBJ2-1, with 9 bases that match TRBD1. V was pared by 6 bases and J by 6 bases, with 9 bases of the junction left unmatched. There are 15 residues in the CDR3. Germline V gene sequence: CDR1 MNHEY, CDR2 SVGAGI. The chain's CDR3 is CASREQGAFINEQFF. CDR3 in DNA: TGTGCCAGCAGGGAACAGGGGGCGTTTATCAATGAGCAGTTCTTC.

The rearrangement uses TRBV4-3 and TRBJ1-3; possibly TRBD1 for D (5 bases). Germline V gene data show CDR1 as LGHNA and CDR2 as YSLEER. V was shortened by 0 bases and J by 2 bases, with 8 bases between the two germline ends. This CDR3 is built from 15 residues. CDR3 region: CASSQEVRAGNTIYF. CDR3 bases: TGCGCCAGCAGCCAAGAAGTCAGGGCTGGAAACACCATATATTTT.

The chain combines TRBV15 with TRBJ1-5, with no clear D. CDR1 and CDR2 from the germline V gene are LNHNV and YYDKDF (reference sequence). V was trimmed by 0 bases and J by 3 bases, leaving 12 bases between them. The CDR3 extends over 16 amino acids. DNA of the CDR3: TGTGCCACCAGCAGAGAACCCCTTCGAGTCAATCAGCCCCAGCATTTT. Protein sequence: CATSREPLRVNQPQHF.

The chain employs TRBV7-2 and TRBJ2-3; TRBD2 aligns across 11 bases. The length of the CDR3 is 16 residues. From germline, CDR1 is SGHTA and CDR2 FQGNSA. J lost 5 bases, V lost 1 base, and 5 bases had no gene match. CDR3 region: CASSLDRLAGGDTQYF. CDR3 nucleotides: TGTGCCAGCAGCTTAGATAGGCTAGCGGGGGGAGATACGCAGTATTTT.

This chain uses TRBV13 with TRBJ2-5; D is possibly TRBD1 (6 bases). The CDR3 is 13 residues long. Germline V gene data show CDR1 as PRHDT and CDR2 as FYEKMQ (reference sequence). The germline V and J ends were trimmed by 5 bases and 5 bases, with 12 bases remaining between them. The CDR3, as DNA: TGTGCCAGCAGCCTAAACAGGGACGAGACCCAGTACTTC. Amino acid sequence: CASSLNRDETQYF.

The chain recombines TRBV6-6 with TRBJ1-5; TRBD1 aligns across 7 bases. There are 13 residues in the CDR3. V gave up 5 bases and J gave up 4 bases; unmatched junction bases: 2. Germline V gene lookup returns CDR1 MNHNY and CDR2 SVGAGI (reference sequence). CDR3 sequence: CASSRDRNQPQHF. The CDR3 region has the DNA TGTGCCAGCAGTAGGGACAGAAATCAGCCCCAGCATTTT.

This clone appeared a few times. The DNA of the CDR3 is TGCGCCAGCAGCCAAGATCTGGGGAGGCCTTACAATGAGCAGTTCTTC. Translation gives CASSQDLGRPYNEQFF. V is TRBV4-3 and J is TRBJ2-1, with a tentative D call TRBD2 (6 bases). Germline CDR1 and CDR2: LGHNA and YSLEER. Trimming removed 0 bases from V and 4 bases from J, with 13 bases in between. The CDR3 has 16 residues.

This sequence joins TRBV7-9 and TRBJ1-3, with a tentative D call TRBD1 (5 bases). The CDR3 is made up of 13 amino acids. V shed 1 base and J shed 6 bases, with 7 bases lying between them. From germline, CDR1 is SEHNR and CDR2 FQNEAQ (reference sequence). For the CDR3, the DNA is TGTGCCAGCAGCTTAGTAGGGGTAAACACCATATATTTT. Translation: CASSLVGVNTIYF.

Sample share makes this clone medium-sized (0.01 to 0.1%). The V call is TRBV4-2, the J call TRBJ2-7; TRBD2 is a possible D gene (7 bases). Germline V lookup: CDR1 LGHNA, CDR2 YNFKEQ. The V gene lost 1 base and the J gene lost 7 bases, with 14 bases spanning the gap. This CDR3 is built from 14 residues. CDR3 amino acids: CASSQGGGADEQYF. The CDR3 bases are TGTGCCAGCAGCCAAGGTGGGGGGGCGGATGAGCAGTACTTC.

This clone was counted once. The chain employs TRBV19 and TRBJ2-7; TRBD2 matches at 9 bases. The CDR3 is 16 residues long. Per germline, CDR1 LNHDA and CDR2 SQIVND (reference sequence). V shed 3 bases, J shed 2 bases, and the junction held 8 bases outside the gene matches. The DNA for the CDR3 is TGTGCCAGTAGTATTGGCAGCGGGGGGCCCGCCTACGAGCAGTACTTC. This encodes CASSIGSGGPAYEQYF.

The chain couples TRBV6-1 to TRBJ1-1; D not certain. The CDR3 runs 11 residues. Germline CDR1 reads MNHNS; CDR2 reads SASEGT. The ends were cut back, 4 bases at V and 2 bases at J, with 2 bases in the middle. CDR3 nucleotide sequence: TGTGCCAGCAGTGTAAACACTGAAGCTTTCTTT. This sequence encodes CASSVNTEAFF.

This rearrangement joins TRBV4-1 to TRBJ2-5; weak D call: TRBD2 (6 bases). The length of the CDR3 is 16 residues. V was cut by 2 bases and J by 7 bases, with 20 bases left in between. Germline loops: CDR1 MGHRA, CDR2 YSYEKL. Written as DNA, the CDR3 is TGCGCCAGCAGCCAAACTGATGGGGGACTGCCATGGACCCAGTACTTC. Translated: CASSQTDGGLPWTQYF.